This is a list of T cell receptor beta chains from one sample in a study of OX40 agonist ivuxolimab in advanced cancers. The assay was immunoSEQ multiplex PCR, and TCRdb's table has in-frame clones only and misses some. The sample has 40,000 to 50,000 clones, just over 85% seen once. The specimen comprised CD4+ or CD8+ T cells sorted from blood, sampled in a trial of the OX40 agonist ivuxolimab. The receptors shown here come from an adult with an advanced solid tumor such as melanoma, head and neck, liver or kidney cancer. Each CDR3 is given with its conserved first and last residue. The D gene is left open where the match is weak. Size values are once, few and many counts, or a class for expanded clones, and some rows have none.

J: TRBJ1-4
size: NA
length: 14
V: TRBV19
D: NA
CDR3: CASSMATTNEKLFF
DNA: TGTGCCAGTAGTATGGCCACGACTAATGAAAAACTGTTTTTT

J: TRBJ2-5
size: NA
length: 16
V: TRBV7-2
D: NA
CDR3: CASSLDSGGAGETQYF
DNA: TGTGCCAGCAGCTTAGACTCGGGGGGCGCGGGAGAGACCCAGTACTTC

J: TRBJ2-3
size: once
length: 16
V: TRBV5-2
D: NA
CDR3: CASSQDMTSGADTQYF
DNA: TGCGCCAGCAGCCAAGATATGACTAGCGGGGCAGATACGCAGTATTTT

J: TRBJ1-4
size: NA
length: 14
V: TRBV7-9
D: NA
CDR3: CASSYSGTREKLFF
DNA: TGTGCCAGCAGCTACTCCGGGACGAGGGAAAAACTGTTTTTT

J: TRBJ1-1
size: NA
length: 15
V: TRBV5-1
D: TRBD1
CDR3: CASSLGTVWNTEAFF
DNA: TGCGCCAGCAGCCTAGGGACAGTCTGGAACACTGAAGCTTTCTTT

J: TRBJ2-2
size: once
length: 11
V: TRBV20-1
D: NA
CDR3: CSARETGELFF
DNA: TGCAGTGCTAGGGAAACCGGGGAGCTGTTTTTT

J: TRBJ2-3
size: NA
length: 18
V: TRBV5-4
D: TRBD2
CDR3: CASSLGLAGGLVADTQYF
DNA: TGTGCCAGCAGCTTGGGACTAGCGGGAGGGCTCGTTGCAGATACGCAGTATTTT

J: TRBJ2-5
size: NA
length: 17
V: TRBV7-9
D: TRBD1
CDR3: CASSLAILQGYQETQYF
DNA: TGTGCCAGCAGCTTAGCAATCTTACAGGGGTACCAAGAGACCCAGTACTTC

J: TRBJ2-1
size: NA
length: 12
V: TRBV6-5
D: TRBD2
CDR3: CASRVLAGEQFF
DNA: TGTGCCAGCAGGGTACTAGCGGGTGAGCAGTTCTTC

J: TRBJ1-4
size: NA
length: 15
V: TRBV14
D: NA
CDR3: CASSQAGPSGEKLFF
DNA: TGTGCCAGCAGCCAGGCGGGACCTTCGGGGGAAAAACTGTTTTTT

J: TRBJ2-5
size: NA
length: 10
V: TRBV29-1
D: NA
CDR3: CSAAVETQYF
DNA: TGCAGCGCCGCCGTGGAAACCCAGTACTTC

J: TRBJ2-7
size: NA
length: 15
V: TRBV7-2
D: TRBD1
CDR3: CASSIFPGQTYEQYF
DNA: TGTGCCAGCAGCATCTTCCCGGGACAGACTTACGAGCAGTACTTC

J: TRBJ2-7
size: NA
length: 16
V: TRBV11-2
D: TRBD2
CDR3: CASSRSLAGATGEQYF
DNA: TGTGCCAGCAGCCGATCTCTAGCGGGAGCAACGGGCGAGCAGTACTTC

J: TRBJ2-5
size: NA
length: 14
V: TRBV7-8
D: NA
CDR3: CASSGRQYQETQYF
DNA: TGTGCCAGCAGCGGAAGACAGTATCAAGAGACCCAGTACTTC

J: TRBJ1-5
size: NA
length: 19
V: TRBV6-1
D: NA
CDR3: CASSERPRISLYSNQPQHF
DNA: TGTGCCAGCAGTGAACGTCCCCGGATTTCTCTTTATAGCAATCAGCCCCAGCATTTT

J: TRBJ1-1
size: NA
length: 17
V: TRBV18
D: TRBD1
CDR3: CASSPIRDRGRVAEAFF
DNA: TGTGCCAGCTCACCAATCCGGGACAGGGGTAGGGTCGCTGAAGCTTTCTTT

J: TRBJ2-1
size: NA
length: 12
V: TRBV19
D: TRBD1
CDR3: CASGTGVNEQFF
DNA: TGTGCCAGCGGGACAGGGGTCAATGAGCAGTTCTTC

J: TRBJ1-1
size: NA
length: 14
V: TRBV19
D: NA
CDR3: CASSISGRGTEAFF
DNA: TGTGCCAGTAGTATAAGCGGGAGAGGAACTGAAGCTTTCTTT

J: TRBJ1-2
size: NA
length: 15
V: TRBV6-6
D: TRBD1
CDR3: CASSYSSRDSHGYTF
DNA: TGTGCCAGCAGTTACTCCTCCCGGGACAGTCATGGCTACACCTTC

J: TRBJ2-1
size: NA
length: 13
V: TRBV10-1
D: NA
CDR3: CASSESGQPEQFF
DNA: TGCGCCAGCAGTGAGTCAGGGCAGCCTGAGCAGTTCTTC

J: TRBJ2-6
size: NA
length: 15
V: TRBV4-1
D: NA
CDR3: CASSQGSGFANVLTF
DNA: TGCGCCAGCAGCCAGGGCTCGGGCTTCGCCAACGTCCTGACTTTC

J: TRBJ2-5
size: NA
length: 14
V: TRBV6-6
D: NA
CDR3: CASSKRVGQETQYF
DNA: TGTGCCAGCAGTAAAAGGGTCGGTCAGGAGACCCAGTACTTC

J: TRBJ1-5
size: few
length: 16
V: TRBV15
D: TRBD1
CDR3: CATSARVGQGRQPQHF
DNA: TGTGCCACCAGCGCTCGAGTTGGACAGGGACGTCAGCCCCAGCATTTT

J: TRBJ2-1
size: NA
length: 16
V: TRBV7-3
D: NA
CDR3: CASSLAGTESLNEQFF
DNA: TGTGCCAGCAGCTTAGCCGGGACGGAAAGTCTCAATGAGCAGTTCTTC

J: TRBJ2-2
size: NA
length: 17
V: TRBV5-1
D: NA
CDR3: CASSSGGGLRNTGELFF
DNA: TGCGCCAGCAGCTCCGGCGGGGGCCTACGGAACACCGGGGAGCTGTTTTTT

J: TRBJ2-3
size: NA
length: 20
V: TRBV9
D: TRBD2
CDR3: CASSATVPGLAGGLGDTQYF
DNA: TGTGCCAGCAGCGCCACTGTCCCGGGACTAGCGGGGGGGCTGGGAGATACGCAGTATTTT

J: TRBJ1-2
size: NA
length: 13
V: TRBV6-1
D: TRBD1
CDR3: CASNDREWNGYTF
DNA: TGTGCCAGCAATGACAGGGAATGGAATGGCTACACCTTC

J: TRBJ2-7
size: NA
length: 15
V: TRBV15
D: TRBD1
CDR3: CATSRDAGTGYEQYF
DNA: TGTGCCACCAGCAGAGACGCCGGGACAGGGTACGAGCAGTACTTC

J: TRBJ2-1
size: NA
length: 13
V: TRBV6-6
D: TRBD2
CDR3: CASRAGDYNEQFF
DNA: TGTGCCAGCAGGGCGGGAGACTACAATGAGCAGTTCTTC

J: TRBJ1-5
size: NA
length: 13
V: TRBV7-2
D: NA
CDR3: CASSLDRVQPQHF
DNA: TGTGCCAGCAGCTTAGACAGGGTTCAGCCCCAGCATTTT

J: TRBJ1-5
size: NA
length: 14
V: TRBV6-7
D: NA
CDR3: CASSYARLNQPQHF
DNA: TGTGCCAGCAGTTACGCCCGCTTGAATCAGCCCCAGCATTTT

J: TRBJ2-5
size: once
length: 14
V: TRBV6-1
D: TRBD2
CDR3: CASRRAGLQETQYF
DNA: TGTGCCAGCAGAAGAGCGGGACTACAAGAGACCCAGTACTTC

J: TRBJ2-2
size: NA
length: 14
V: TRBV27
D: NA
CDR3: CASSLAGTTGELFF
DNA: TGTGCCAGCAGTTTGGCGGGGACCACCGGGGAGCTGTTTTTT